These 8 T cell receptor beta chains originate from one sample sequenced in a study of blood T cell repertoires in COVID-19. Assay used: immunoSEQ multiplex PCR; TCRdb lists only in-frame clones, some missing. Of some 460,000 clones in the sample, around nine tenths are singletons; the top ten hold almost 2%. The sample taken for sequencing was PBMCs or T cells enriched from blood (not recorded which). Every receptor here comes from a woman between 18 and 30 years old with acute COVID-19.

The rearrangement uses TRBV4-3 and TRBJ2-1, with TRBD2 matching 10 bases. Germline loops: CDR1 LGHNA, CDR2 YSLEER. The CDR3 runs 16 residues. After removal of 0 bases from V and 4 bases from J, the junction contained 3 bases not matched to a gene. As DNA, the CDR3 is TGCGCCAGCAGCCAAGATACAGCGGGAGGGTACAATGAGCAGTTCTTC. Translating it yields CASSQDTAGGYNEQFF.

The chain is built from TRBV27 and TRBJ2-5; TRBD2 aligns across 9 bases. V dropped 4 bases and J dropped 7; count of bases not matched to a gene: 7. The length of the CDR3 is 14 residues. Germline V gene lookup returns CDR1 MNHEY and CDR2 SMNVEV (reference sequence). CDR3 in amino acids: CASSSPPAGGTQYF. DNA for the CDR3: TGTGCCAGCAGTTCTCCCCCAGCGGGGGGGACCCAGTACTTC.

The gene calls are TRBV30 and TRBJ2-3; TRBD2 might be the D (7 bases). The length of the CDR3 is 16 residues. The V gene lost 4 bases and the J gene lost 0 bases, with 17 bases spanning the gap. Germline CDR1 is GTSNPN and CDR2 is SVGIG (reference sequence). Here the CDR3 DNA reads TGTGCCTGGACCCTGGGGGGGGGCGCTAGCACAGATACGCAGTATTTT. Protein: CAWTLGGGASTDTQYF. The full variable domain, in which reference TRBV30 and TRBJ2-3 provide the parts outside the CDR3, is SQTIHQWPATLVQPVGSPLSLECTVEGTSNPNLYWYRQAAGRGLQLLFYSVGIGQISSEVPQNLSASRPQDRQFILSSKKLLLSDSGFYLCAWTLGGGASTDTQYFGPGTRLTVL.

The chain has TRBV20-1 and TRBJ2-7, with TRBD1 as a possible D gene (8 bases). The V gene's germline CDR1 is DFQATT and CDR2 SNEGSKA (reference sequence). Trimming shortened V by 3 bases and J by 4 bases, and 28 bases separated the two germline ends. The CDR3 covers 18 residues. The CDR3 DNA follows: TGCAGTGCTAGTAGACAGGGGTATACTGCGGGAGAAAGATACGAGCAGTACTTC. It encodes CSASRQGYTAGERYEQYF.

The chain has TRBV28 and TRBJ1-5, with D perhaps TRBD1 (5 bases). CDR3 length: 16 residues. V was cut by 6 bases and J by 6 bases, with 21 bases left in between. Germline V lookup: CDR1 MDHEN, CDR2 SYDVKM. CDR3 coding DNA: TGTGCCAGCAGCTTGGGGGGGGATAGGAGTTTTCAGCCCCAGCATTTT. This gives the protein CASSLGGDRSFQPQHF. Supplemented by reference TRBV28 and TRBJ1-5, the full variable domain reads DVKVTQSSRYLVKRTGEKVFLECVQDMDHENMFWYRQDPGLGLRLIYFSYDVKMKEKGDIPEGYSVSREKKERFSLILESASTNQTSMYLCASSLGGDRSFQPQHFGDGTRLSIL.

V usage is TRBV9 and J usage is TRBJ2-5; 7 bases fit TRBD2. The CDR3 loop spans 14 amino acids. The V gene's germline CDR1 is SGDLS and CDR2 YYNGEE. The junction had 7 bases not matched to a gene; V was cut back by 3 bases and J by 5 bases. The CDR3 sequence: CASSESGGGETQYF. The CDR3 DNA is TGTGCCAGCAGCGAGTCGGGGGGTGGGGAGACCCAGTACTTC.

In the case of this clone: Other DNA sequences from this sample encode an identical CDR3 as well. V and J are TRBV7-9 and TRBJ1-1; a weak D match, TRBD1 (5 bases). CDR3 length equals 13 residues. Germline V gene lookup returns CDR1 SEHNR and CDR2 FQNEAQ (reference sequence). With 5 bases removed from V and 3 bases from J, the gap between germline ends came to 10 bases. This CDR3 is CASSLTGDTEAFF. The CDR3 nucleotides read TGTGCCAGCAGCCTAACAGGTGACACTGAAGCTTTCTTT.

The chain uses TRBV21-1 and TRBJ2-7; the DNA was not compared with TRBD2, the D call given in the table. TRBV21-1 is a documented pseudogene. The CDR3 has 15 amino acids. CDR3 sequence (DNA): TGTGCCAGCAGCAAGATAGCTAGCGAAAAGTACGAGCAGTACTTC. It specifies CASSKIASEKYEQYF.